The 10 T cell receptor beta chains given below trace back to one sample, sequenced in a study of response to subunit inactivated influenza vaccine. TCRdb reprocessed the RT-PCR reads with MiXCR, giving one entry per CDR3 protein. The sample lists 540,000 or so distinct CDR3 sequences, 10% to 15% occurring once. The sample in question was PBMCs from blood, obtained about 40 days after vaccination. The origin of the receptors is a man aged 45-65 years who received an inactivated influenza vaccine.

The chain joins TRBV7-7 to TRBJ2-7; 11 nucleotides match TRBD2. Germline loops: CDR1 SSHAT, CDR2 FNYEAQ (reference sequence). The junction had 27 bases not matched to a gene; V was cut back by 5 bases and J by 3 bases. The CDR3 loop spans 22 amino acids. CDR3 in amino acids: CASSPPRGRCGGSGRVVYEQYF. In DNA form, the CDR3 reads TGTGCCAGCAGCCCGCCGAGGGGGAGGTGCGGGGGTAGCGGGAGGGTGGTCTACGAGCAGTACTTC.

This sequence joins TRBV9 and TRBJ2-1; D not certain. The germline V and J ends were trimmed by 1 base and 5 bases, with 16 bases remaining between them. Germline values: CDR1 SGDLS, CDR2 YYNGEE. The length of the CDR3 is 16 residues. CDR3: CASSVMPRPRDNEQFF. The CDR3 nucleotides read TGTGCCAGCAGCGTAATGCCCCGTCCAAGGGACAATGAGCAGTTCTTC.

This clonotype was counted between two and nine times. This CDR3 is CSVASGETQYF. For the CDR3, the DNA is TGCAGCGTTGCGAGCGGGGAGACCCAGTACTTC. The rearrangement uses TRBV29-1 and TRBJ2-5; D possibly corresponds to TRBD2 (6 bases). With 4 bases removed from V and 5 bases from J, the gap between germline ends came to 8 bases. Germline V lookup: CDR1 SQVTM, CDR2 ANQGSEA. The CDR3 is made up of 11 amino acids.

This clonotype occurred once. This chain links TRBV20-1 with TRBJ2-7, with 8 bases lining up with TRBD2. CDR3 length: 15 residues. V was pared by 6 bases and J by 5 bases, with 15 bases of the junction left unmatched. CDR1 and CDR2 (germline): DFQATT, SNEGSKA (reference sequence). CDR3 loop: CSAIGGASGAHEQYF. The CDR3 coding sequence is TGCAGTGCCATCGGGGGGGCTAGCGGTGCCCACGAGCAGTACTTC.

This clonotype was detected ten times or more. This chain links TRBV29-1 with TRBJ2-5, with D possibly being TRBD1 (6 bases). V was pared by 0 bases and J by 5 bases, with 16 bases between. This CDR3 is 15 amino acids long. Germline V lookup: CDR1 SQVTM, CDR2 ANQGSEA. DNA for the CDR3: TGCAGCGTTGAAGATCTTGACTCAAGGGGGGAGACCCAGTACTTC. Protein product: CSVEDLDSRGETQYF.

This clonotype has a count of ten or more. The chain is built from TRBV11-2 and TRBJ2-5; D gene ambiguous. Trimming left V 1 base short and J 4 bases short, with 10 bases between. Per germline, CDR1 SGHAT and CDR2 FQNNGV. This CDR3 comprises 14 residues. The CDR3, as DNA: TGTGCCAGCAGCTTAGTTGGGGTCCCAGAGACCCAGTACTTC. It specifies CASSLVGVPETQYF.

The rearrangement uses TRBV30 and TRBJ2-2; a weak D match, TRBD2 (5 bases). Per the germline V gene, CDR1 is GTSNPN and CDR2 is SVGIG (reference sequence). V was cut by 5 bases and J by 1 base, with 8 bases left in between. The CDR3 spans 13 residues. The CDR3 spells CAWARGNTGELFF. The CDR3 DNA sequence: TGTGCCTGGGCACGGGGGAACACCGGGGAGCTGTTTTTT.

The genes are TRBV5-1 and TRBJ2-5; D could derive from TRBD1 or TRBD2 (5 bases each). Per germline, CDR1 SGHRS and CDR2 YFSETQ. Deletions cut 0 bases from V and 5 bases from J, with 17 bases between. This CDR3 region has 16 residues. This CDR3 reads CASSLAGGRRLETQYF. In DNA form, the CDR3 reads TGCGCCAGCAGCTTGGCTGGGGGACGTCGCCTCGAGACCCAGTACTTC.

This clonotype was found a few times. The chain combines TRBV7-9 with TRBJ2-7; 10 bases line up with TRBD1. Germline loops: CDR1 SEHNR, CDR2 FQNEAQ (reference sequence). The V and J ends lost 4 bases and 2 bases, in that order; junction bases with no gene match: 11. The length of the CDR3 is 17 residues. The CDR3 sequence is CASSSRDRGRGPYEQYF. Written as DNA, the CDR3 is TGTGCCAGCAGCTCCCGGGACAGGGGTCGGGGGCCCTACGAGCAGTACTTC.

This clonotype was counted between two and nine times. The rearrangement links TRBV4-1 to TRBJ1-1, with D unresolved. The CDR3 spans 16 residues. CDR1 MGHRA and CDR2 YSYEKL come from the germline V gene. V lost 4 bases to trimming and J lost 0 bases, with 15 bases between them. CDR3 loop: CASSLRPDSMNTEAFF. Here the CDR3 DNA reads TGCGCCAGCAGCCTTCGACCCGATTCTATGAACACTGAAGCTTTCTTT.